This T cell receptor beta chain comes out of a study of T cell repertoires in cytomegalovirus infection. Findings of the study overall: HLA-C-restricted CMV clonotypes gave the most frequent clonotype in two of eight donors.

V was pared by 7 bases and J by 4 bases, with 17 bases between. CDR3 size: 15 residues. TCRdb used MiXCR to reprocess the reads, holding one entry per CDR3 protein. Among approximately 990,000 distinct CDR3 sequences listed, around 32% were seen once. This clonotype was seen many times. Its target is not known. The sequence came from a human donor in good health (CMV status not recorded). Some clones in this sample may be carry-over from other donors' samples. The gene calls are TRBV12-3 or TRBV12-4 and TRBJ2-4; D tentatively fits TRBD1 or TRBD2 (6 bases each). The sample was cultured CD8+ T cells from PBMCs, taken from culture after CMV antigen stimulation. The CDR3 loop reads CASTMGGRAKNIQYF. CDR3 DNA sequence: TGTGCCAGCACCATGGGGGGCAGGGCAAAAAACATTCAGTACTTC.